This T cell receptor (beta chain) derives from a study of blood T cells in healthy people across ages. Study-level points and caveats: There were more naive CD4+ cells and higher diversity in long-lived donors than in aged donors.

This clonotype was counted once. As yet, its antigen is unknown. Germline V gene sequence: CDR1 SGHTA, CDR2 FQGTGA. The CDR3 spans 14 residues. V was pared by 5 bases and J by 6 bases, with 17 bases between. A second PCR of 7 to 11 cycles used a sample-barcoded 5' primer and a J-beta primer mix. MiXCR was run by TCRdb on the 5' RACE reads, yielding one entry per CDR3 protein. The sample has approximately 1.5 million distinct CDR3 sequences; about 32% are singletons. The clonotype originates from a woman aged 25 to 39 in good health. The chain combines TRBV7-3 with TRBJ2-7; perhaps D is TRBD1 or TRBD2 (6 bases each). Sequenced: blood. CDR3 protein: CASSPRWGAAEQYF. The CDR3 DNA reads as TGTGCCAGCAGCCCCCGGTGGGGGGCGGCCGAGCAGTACTTC.